This T cell receptor (beta chain) was identified during a study of blood T cells in healthy people across ages. Study information: Every two T cells gave about one barcoded beta molecule via template switching. Notes on the study in general: Underestimates were what the diversity estimates from one million T cells were considered to be.

Alongside a J-beta primer mix, a sample-barcoded 5' primer served in a second PCR lasting 7 to 11 cycles. TCRdb used MiXCR to reprocess the 5' RACE reads, holding one entry per CDR3 protein. The sample shows 650,000 to 1,000,000 distinct CDR3 sequences, around 45% of them seen only once. CDR3 length: 13 amino acids. Looked up from germline, CDR1 is MDHEN and CDR2 is SYDVKM. V shed 7 bases and J shed 2 bases, with 12 bases lying between them. This clonotype was seen more than once but under ten times. Its target is not known. The TCR sequence derives from a man older than 75 in good health. V is TRBV28 and J is TRBJ2-7; the D gene is possibly TRBD2 (6 bases). Input material: blood. The CDR3 nucleotides read TGTGCCAGCATTCGGGGGTCGACCTACGAGCAGTACTTC. It translates to CASIRGSTYEQYF.